The present T cell receptor (beta chain) was sequenced within a study of siplizumab effects on memory and regulatory T cells. The CDR3 length is 16 residues. V was pared by 3 bases and J by 2 bases, with 16 bases between. Germline-derived CDR1 and CDR2 are LNHDA and SQIVND (reference sequence). Produced via immunoSEQ multiplex PCR; TCRdb's table is partial and in-frame only. The sample shows around 78,000 clones, about 89% of them seen only once. Sequenced: CD8+ T cells sorted from blood. The receptor's source is a human donor in good health. The gene calls are TRBV19 and TRBJ1-1; possible D gene TRBD1, 6 bases. CDR3 nucleotides: TGTGCCAGTAGTATTAGAGGGGGGGGAGTAAACACTGAAGCTTTCTTT. Amino acids: CASSIRGGGVNTEAFF.